The 6 T cell receptor beta chains below come from one sample, sequenced in a study of radiotherapy plus CTLA-4 blockade in lung cancer. The protocol was immunoSEQ multiplex PCR, while the TCRdb copy is restricted to in-frame clones and leaves out a portion. The sample consists of about 70,000 clones, less than 80% of them appearing once. The sample consisted of peripheral blood, taken from a patient treated with radiotherapy plus ipilimumab. These receptors were collected from a human donor with non-small cell lung cancer who had a complete response to radiotherapy plus ipilimumab.

The chain has TRBV19 and TRBJ1-1; 8 positions match TRBD1. V dropped 8 bases and J dropped 3; count of bases not matched to a gene: 11. The germline CDR1 and CDR2 sequences are LNHDA and SQIVND (reference sequence). The CDR3 is made up of 15 amino acids. The CDR3: CASVPGLRGHTEAFF. CDR3 sequence (DNA): TGTGCCAGTGTGCCGGGACTCAGGGGGCACACTGAAGCTTTCTTT.

The gene calls are TRBV4-3 and TRBJ1-2; TRBD1 agrees at 9 bases. J gave up 4 bases and V 0 bases, and 9 bases lay outside the gene matches. This CDR3 spans 17 amino acids. Per germline, CDR1 LGHNA and CDR2 YSLEER. The CDR3 DNA reads as TGCGCCAGCAGCCAAGAATTCCCGGGACAGGGATCCTATGGCTACACCTTC. It translates to CASSQEFPGQGSYGYTF.

V is TRBV9 and J is TRBJ2-3; D is undetermined. This CDR3 has 15 residues. CDR1 and CDR2 (germline): SGDLS, YYNGEE. V gave up 0 bases and J gave up 5 bases, with 13 bases separating them. The CDR3 bases are TGTGCCAGCAGCGTAGTGGCGAGTTGGTTAGATACGCAGTATTTT. It specifies CASSVVASWLDTQYF.

CDR3 region: CASSQRGTKNIQYF. The DNA for the CDR3 is TGTGCCAGCAGTCAGAGGGGGACCAAAAACATTCAGTACTTC. The rearrangement joins TRBV13 to TRBJ2-4; the D gene is possibly TRBD1 (6 bases). V shed 6 bases and J shed 2 bases, with 11 bases lying between them. This CDR3 region has 14 residues. Germline CDR1 and CDR2: PRHDT and FYEKMQ (reference sequence).

The rearrangement links TRBV4-1 to TRBJ1-3; D may be TRBD1 (6 bases). From germline, CDR1 is MGHRA and CDR2 YSYEKL. The V and J ends lost 1 base and 4 bases respectively, with 17 bases between them. The CDR3 runs 17 residues. The CDR3: CASSQVRFSDRGNTIYF. DNA of the CDR3: TGCGCCAGCAGCCAAGTCCGCTTCTCGGACAGAGGAAACACCATATATTTT.

The chain recombines TRBV7-2 with TRBJ2-3; D is uncertain. CDR1 is SGHTA and CDR2 is FQGNSA in the germline V gene. This CDR3 has 15 residues. V was cut by 2 bases and J by 0 bases, with 9 bases left in between. The CDR3 sequence is CASSLLRSSTDTQYF. The CDR3 region has the DNA TGTGCCAGCAGCTTACTCCGTTCTAGCACAGATACGCAGTATTTT.